The present TCR beta chain was sequenced within a study of graft-versus-host responses after intestinal transplantation. Overall study context: Multivisceral, liver-intestinal, or isolated intestinal grafts were transplanted into recipients. Anti-thymocyte globulin served as induction for all recipients, who then took tacrolimus and steroids for about 3 years.

Germline CDR1 reads LGHNA; CDR2 reads YNFKEQ. The J segment lost 5 bases and the V segment lost 4 bases, leaving 7 bases of the junction unmatched. CDR3 length: 14 amino acids. Worth noting for this clone: Its antigen remains unidentified.

The data were produced by immunoSEQ multiplex PCR, yet TCRdb's version contains in-frame clones alone and is incomplete. The sample shows about 71,000 clones, around 90% of them seen only once. Study results and caveats: Patients who carried graft-donor T cell macrochimerism also had high graft-versus-host to host-versus-graft clonal ratios in their allografts.

The sample here was unstimulated CD8+ T cells sorted from spleen or lymph node cells, taken before intestinal transplant. V and J are TRBV4-2 and TRBJ1-2; the match to TRBD1 covers 7 bases. This clonotype was obtained from a human donor who received an intestinal transplant. The CDR3 DNA sequence: TGTGCCAGCAGCCCAAACCCAGGGGGATATGGCTACACCTTC. Protein sequence: CASSPNPGGYGYTF.